The sequence of this T cell receptor (beta chain) was determined in a study of human T cells and chemical hapten exposure. Looking at the study overall: Upper-back patch tests with 0.01% DPC were read at 6 days. The study's findings and limits: Clustering by CDR3 similarity yielded significantly more large clusters from expanded TCRs than controls.

In the authors' workflow: 96,000 or so TCRs per sample was the median, with a range of roughly 20,000 to 700,000. TCRdb reprocessed the RACE reads via MiXCR and lists one record per CDR3 protein. The authors' filters were not applied to this entry. The table shows approximately 60,000 distinct CDR3 sequences, with about 9.6% occurring only once. Sample time point: patch test 1, 2 weeks after DPC sensitization. Specified treatment: therapeutic diphenylcyclopropenone sensitization with weekly scalp DPC. Total RNA was isolated from whole blood that had not been fractionated. This clonotype was recorded a few times. The antigen is unknown. The CDR3 is made up of 14 amino acids. Trimming took off 5 bases at V and 9 bases at J, with 14 bases between the two ends. CDR1 is SGHTA, CDR2 FQGNSA, per germline.

Material: whole blood, obtained in connection with sensitization to the hapten diphenylcyclopropenone (DPC). The receptor was isolated from a middle-aged woman with alopecia areata. Some clones in this sample may be carry-over from other donors' samples. The chain joins TRBV7-2 to TRBJ1-6, with D maybe TRBD1 (5 bases). CDR3 sequence (DNA): TGTGCCAGCAGCCCCGGGGGTCGGATTTCACCCCTCCACTTT. Translating it yields CASSPGGRISPLHF.